A single sample gave rise to the 5 T cell receptor beta chains below, sequenced in a study of T cell responses to AZD1222 COVID-19 vaccine. Here immunoSEQ multiplex PCR was the method, and the copy in TCRdb shows in-frame clones only, minus some. In the table there are more than 140,000 clones, roughly 88% of which are singletons. Sequenced here: peripheral blood, sampled on day 0 of MenACWY control vaccination. The receptors were gathered from an adult in good health.

This chain uses TRBV7-9 with TRBJ1-4; no reliable D call. V gave up 8 bases and J gave up 10 bases, with 20 bases separating them. Looked up from germline, CDR1 is SEHNR and CDR2 is FQNEAQ (reference sequence). The length of the CDR3 is 14 residues. CDR3 protein: CASQENGRIGKLFF. For the CDR3, the DNA is TGTGCCAGCCAGGAGAACGGGCGTATCGGAAAACTGTTTTTT.

This clone appeared a few times. This chain joins TRBV2 and TRBJ1-5; the D is unclear. CDR1 SNHLY and CDR2 FYNNEI come from the germline V gene. This CDR3 is built from 15 residues. Trimming left V 3 bases short and J 2 bases short, with 11 bases between. The CDR3 reads CASSDGQPGNQPQHF. CDR3 sequence (DNA): TGTGCCAGCAGTGACGGGCAGCCGGGCAATCAGCCCCAGCATTTT.

The chain joins TRBV7-2 to TRBJ2-5, with a tentative D call TRBD2 (6 bases). The CDR3 is 15 amino acids. V lost 3 bases and J 5 bases, leaving 16 bases between the germline ends. Germline CDR1 and CDR2: SGHTA and FQGNSA. CDR3 residues: CASSFRRDFGETQYF. CDR3 DNA: TGTGCCAGCAGCTTCCGGCGGGACTTCGGGGAGACCCAGTACTTC.

CDR3 region: CATSDRQPQRETQYF. The CDR3 bases are TGTGCCACCAGTGATCGACAGCCTCAGCGAGAGACCCAGTACTTC. The V gene is TRBV24-1, the J gene TRBJ2-5; TRBD1 might be the D (5 bases). Trimming took 3 bases from V and 4 from J, leaving 14 bases between them. Germline-derived CDR1 and CDR2 are KGHDR and SFDVKD. This CDR3 region has 15 residues.

This clone was observed a single time. The rearrangement joins TRBV5-1 to TRBJ2-3; TRBD2 matches at 11 bases. CDR3 size: 15 residues. V lost 5 bases, J lost 4 bases, and 6 bases stayed unmatched. The V gene's germline CDR1 is SGHRS and CDR2 YFSETQ. CDR3 nucleotides: TGCGCCAGCAGAACTATAGCGGGAGGGTCAGATACGCAGTATTTT. Amino acid sequence: CASRTIAGGSDTQYF.